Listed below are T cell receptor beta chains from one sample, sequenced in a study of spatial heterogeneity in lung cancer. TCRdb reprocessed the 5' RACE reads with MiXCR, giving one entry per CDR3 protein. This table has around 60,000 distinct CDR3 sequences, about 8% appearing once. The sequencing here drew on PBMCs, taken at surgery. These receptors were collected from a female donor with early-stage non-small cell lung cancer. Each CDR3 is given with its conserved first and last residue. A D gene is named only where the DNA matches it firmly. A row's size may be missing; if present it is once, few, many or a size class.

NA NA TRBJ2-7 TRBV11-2 CASSLDRVREHYF TGTGCCAGCAGCTTAGACAGGGTGAGAGAGCACTACTTC
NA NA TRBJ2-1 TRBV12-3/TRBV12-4 CASSSDQGGNEQFF TGTGCCAGCAGTTCCGACCAAGGGGGGAATGAGCAGTTCTTC
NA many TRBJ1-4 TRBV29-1 CSVGGLGEKLFF TGCAGCGTCGGGGGCCTGGGGGAAAAACTGTTTTTT
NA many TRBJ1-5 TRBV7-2 CASSFGSQSNQPQHF TGTGCCAGCAGCTTTGGTTCGCAGAGCAATCAGCCCCAGCATTTT
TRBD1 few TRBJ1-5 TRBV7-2 CASSLLDRGLNQPQHF TGTGCCAGCAGCCTCTTAGACAGGGGCCTCAATCAGCCCCAGCATTTT
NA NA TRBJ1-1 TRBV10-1 CASSESGVDTEAFF TGCGCCAGCAGTGAGTCAGGGGTTGACACTGAAGCTTTCTTT
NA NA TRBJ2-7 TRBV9 CTSSVQGGGSYEQYF TGTACCAGCAGCGTCCAGGGGGGCGGCTCCTACGAGCAGTACTTC
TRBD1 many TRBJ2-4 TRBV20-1 CSARRGLKNIQYF TGCAGTGCTAGAAGGGGGCTGAAAAACATTCAGTACTTC
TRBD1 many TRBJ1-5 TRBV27 CASSPLDRSDQPQHF TGTGCCAGCAGTCCACTGGACAGGTCCGATCAGCCCCAGCATTTT
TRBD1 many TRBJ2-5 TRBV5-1 CASSWQGAPETQYF TGCGCCAGCAGCTGGCAGGGGGCTCCGGAGACCCAGTACTTC
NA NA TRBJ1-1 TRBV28 CASSLIRALNTEAFF TGTGCCAGCAGTTTAATCAGGGCCTTGAACACTGAAGCTTTCTTT
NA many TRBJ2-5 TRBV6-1 CASSDVGFQETQYF TGTGCCAGCAGTGATGTAGGTTTCCAAGAGACCCAGTACTTC
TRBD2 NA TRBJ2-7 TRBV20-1 CSAKHLAGLLEQYF TGCAGTGCTAAACACCTAGCGGGACTTCTCGAGCAGTACTTC
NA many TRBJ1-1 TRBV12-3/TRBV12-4 CASSLNSDTEAFF TGTGCCAGCAGTCTCAATTCGGACACTGAAGCTTTCTTT
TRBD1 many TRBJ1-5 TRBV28 CASRMTGGTNQPQHF TGTGCCAGCAGGATGACAGGGGGCACCAATCAGCCCCAGCATTTT
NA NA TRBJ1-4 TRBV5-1 CASSPLDRVANEKLFF TGCGCCAGCAGCCCCCTCGATAGGGTTGCTAATGAAAAACTGTTTTTT
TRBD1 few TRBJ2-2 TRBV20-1 CSAGTGGTGELFF TGCAGTGCTGGTACAGGGGGCACCGGGGAGCTGTTTTTT
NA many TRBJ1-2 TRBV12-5 CASDLTGSYGYTF TGTGCTAGTGACCTGACAGGCTCCTATGGCTACACCTTC
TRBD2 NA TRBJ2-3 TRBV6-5 CASTVPRETDTQYF TGTGCCAGCACGGTCCCGCGGGAGACCGATACGCAGTATTTT
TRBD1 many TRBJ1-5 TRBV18 CASSFRDSPSSNQPQHF TGTGCCAGCTCATTCCGGGACAGCCCTTCTAGCAATCAGCCCCAGCATTTT
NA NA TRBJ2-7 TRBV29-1 CSAGDGYSYEQYF TGCAGCGCGGGGGACGGATACTCCTACGAGCAGTACTTC
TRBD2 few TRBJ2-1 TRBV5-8 CASSLASGTYNEQFF TGTGCCAGCAGCTTGGCTAGCGGTACTTACAATGAGCAGTTCTTC
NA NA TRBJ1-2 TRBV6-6 CASTPTGVDYGYTF TGTGCCAGTACCCCCACAGGAGTCGACTATGGCTACACCTTC
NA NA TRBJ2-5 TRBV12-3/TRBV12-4 CASSSRASGQETQYF TGTGCCAGCAGCAGTAGGGCCTCGGGACAAGAGACCCAGTACTTC
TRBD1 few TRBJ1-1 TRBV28 CASSPDRVLTEAFF TGTGCCAGCAGCCCGGACAGGGTGTTAACTGAAGCTTTCTTT
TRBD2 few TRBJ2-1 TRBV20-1 CSARDPAGRPDNEQFF TGCAGTGCTAGAGATCCCGCCGGGAGGCCAGACAATGAGCAGTTCTTC
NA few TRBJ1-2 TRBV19 CASSPSPLRRYGYTF TGTGCCAGTAGCCCAAGCCCTTTACGTCGCTATGGCTACACCTTC
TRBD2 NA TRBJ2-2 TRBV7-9 CASGTGLAGANTGELFF TGTGCCAGCGGGACGGGACTAGCGGGGGCGAACACCGGGGAGCTGTTTTTT
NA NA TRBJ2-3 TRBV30 CAWSVGSDTLYF TGTGCCTGGAGTGTAGGGTCGGATACGCTGTATTTT
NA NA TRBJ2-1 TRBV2 CASSGDGYEQFF TGTGCCAGCAGTGGGGACGGCTATGAGCAGTTCTTC
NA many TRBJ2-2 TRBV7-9 CASTSTGASWGTGELFF TGTGCCAGCACCTCCACGGGGGCCTCTTGGGGCACCGGGGAGCTGTTTTTT
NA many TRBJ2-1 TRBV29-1 CSVEDPLVAEQFF TGCAGCGTTGAAGATCCCCTCGTAGCTGAGCAGTTCTTC
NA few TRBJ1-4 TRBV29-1 CSVGDPEKLFF TGCAGCGTTGGGGATCCCGAAAAACTGTTTTTT
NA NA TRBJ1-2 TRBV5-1 CASSPGHYGYTF TGCGCCAGCAGCCCAGGGCACTATGGCTACACCTTC
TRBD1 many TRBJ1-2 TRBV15 CATSTRPGQGADYGYTF TGTGCCACCAGCACGAGACCGGGACAGGGGGCGGACTATGGCTACACCTTC